This is a list of T cell receptor beta chains from one sample in a study of blood T cell repertoires in COVID-19. Profiled with immunoSEQ multiplex PCR; TCRdb holds only in-frame clones, not every one. The sample includes 40,000 to 50,000 clones, 90% of them seen just once. Sequences were obtained from peripheral blood. The receptors come from a man aged 65 to 79 with acute or convalescent COVID-19. Both conserved end residues are part of each CDR3. A D gene is named only where the DNA matches it firmly. Rows may omit the clone size; those that give it use once, few, many or a size class.

CDR3	DNA	V	J	size	D
CASSEGGEQYF	TGTGCCAGCAGTGAAGGGGGGGAGCAGTACTTC	TRBV25-1	TRBJ2-7	NA	NA
CASSATTGGAVAEAFF	TGTGCCAGTAGTGCTACGACAGGGGGAGCAGTGGCTGAAGCTTTCTTT	TRBV19	TRBJ1-1	NA	TRBD1
CASSQPQRADTQYF	TGCGCCAGCAGCCAGCCCCAGAGGGCAGATACGCAGTATTTT	TRBV5-1	TRBJ2-3	NA	NA
CASSISRGRDYGYTF	TGTGCCAGTAGTATTTCGCGCGGGAGGGACTATGGCTACACCTTC	TRBV19	TRBJ1-2	once	NA
CASSLRGETGYPIYEQYF	TGTGCCAGCAGCTTAAGGGGTGAGACAGGTTATCCCATTTACGAGCAGTACTTC	TRBV7-2	TRBJ2-7	few	NA
CASGQGRDNQPQHF	TGTGCCAGTGGCCAGGGGAGGGACAATCAGCCCCAGCATTTT	TRBV19	TRBJ1-5	NA	NA
CASMEALGELFF	TGTGCCAGCATGGAGGCTTTAGGGGAGCTGTTTTTT	TRBV27	TRBJ2-2	once	NA
CASSLAGLNQPQHF	TGTGCCAGCAGTTTGGCAGGGCTAAATCAGCCCCAGCATTTT	TRBV27	TRBJ1-5	NA	NA
CASSPLPGGGNLYF	TGTGCCAGCAGCCCACTCCCCGGCGGGGGGAACCTATACTTC	TRBV7-2	TRBJ2-5	NA	TRBD2
CASSPLWGGRETQYF	TGTGCCAGCAGCCCCTTATGGGGGGGACGAGAGACCCAGTACTTC	TRBV7-9	TRBJ2-5	NA	TRBD2
CAISMTGARDYGYTF	TGTGCCATCAGTATGACAGGGGCGAGGGACTATGGCTACACCTTC	TRBV10-3	TRBJ1-2	NA	TRBD1
CASSRDNNSPLHF	TGTGCCAGCTCACGCGATAATAATTCACCCCTCCACTTT	TRBV18	TRBJ1-6	NA	NA
CASSLAGTGYEKLFF	TGCGCCAGCAGCTTGGCCGGGACAGGGTACGAAAAACTGTTTTTT	TRBV5-1	TRBJ1-4	once	TRBD1
CASSEAGRGNTEAFF	TGTGCCAGCAGTGAAGCGGGCAGGGGGAACACTGAAGCTTTCTTT	TRBV6-1	TRBJ1-1	NA	NA
CASSPYDSSGNTIYF	TGTGCCAGCAGCCCCTACGACAGCTCTGGAAACACCATATATTTT	TRBV3-1/TRBV3-2	TRBJ1-3	once	NA
CASSYSPGKPEAFF	TGTGCCAGCAGTTACTCCCCGGGGAAGCCTGAAGCTTTCTTT	TRBV6-5	TRBJ1-1	NA	NA
CASSQVRGGRYEQYF	TGCGCCAGCAGCCAAGTGCGGGGGGGCCGCTACGAGCAGTACTTC	TRBV4-1	TRBJ2-7	NA	TRBD2
CASSYAGTPPYYGYTF	TGTGCCAGCAGTTACGCCGGGACACCGCCGTACTATGGCTACACCTTC	TRBV6-2/TRBV6-3	TRBJ1-2	once	NA
CASSYGGVVDTEAFF	TGTGCCAGCAGTTACGGAGGGGTGGTTGACACTGAAGCTTTCTTT	TRBV6-2/TRBV6-3	TRBJ1-1	NA	NA
CASSPPGVPGNTIYF	TGTGCCAGCTCACCCCCCGGAGTGCCTGGAAACACCATATATTTT	TRBV18	TRBJ1-3	once	NA
CASSLETARGEQYF	TGCGCCAGCAGCTTGGAGACCGCCAGGGGCGAGCAGTACTTC	TRBV5-1	TRBJ2-7	few	NA
CASSRTGYFNYGYTF	TGTGCCAGCAGCCGAACAGGGTATTTTAACTATGGCTACACCTTC	TRBV6-5	TRBJ1-2	once	NA
CASSPGGWTQNYGYTF	TGCGCCAGCAGCCCGGGCGGTTGGACACAAAACTATGGCTACACCTTC	TRBV4-3	TRBJ1-2	few	NA
CASSFRQGLQPQHF	TGTGCCAGCAGTTTTCGACAGGGTCTTCAGCCCCAGCATTTT	TRBV28	TRBJ1-5	NA	TRBD1
CASSLGGMSNQPQHF	TGTGCCAGCAGCTTAGGCGGTATGAGCAATCAGCCCCAGCATTTT	TRBV7-2	TRBJ1-5	once	NA
CASSLAKSTEAFF	TGTGCCAGCAGCCTAGCAAAGAGCACTGAAGCTTTCTTT	TRBV7-2	TRBJ1-1	NA	NA
CASSLAKLAGLETQYF	TGCGCCAGCAGCTTGGCCAAATTAGCGGGGCTGGAGACCCAGTACTTC	TRBV5-1	TRBJ2-5	NA	TRBD2